These T cell receptor beta chains were read from a single sample in a study of human T cells and chemical hapten exposure. TCRdb used MiXCR to reprocess the RACE reads, holding one entry per CDR3 protein. The repertoire includes some 350,000 distinct CDR3 sequences, 6% to 8.5% of them detected once, and around 8.2% sits in the top ten. The sample in question was whole blood, obtained in connection with sensitization to the hapten diphenylcyclopropenone (DPC). The receptors originated from a woman younger than 30 with alopecia areata. Some clones in this sample may be carry-over from other donors' samples. Both conserved end residues are part of each CDR3. D genes are given only for firm matches. Clone sizes are given selectively: once, few, many, or a class where the clone is expanded.

j_call	v_call	clone_size	d_call	cdr3_nt	cdr3_aa
TRBJ2-3	TRBV5-1	many	TRBD2	TGCGCCAGCAGCTTGGGGACTAGGGATACGCAGTATTTT	CASSLGTRDTQYF
TRBJ2-5	TRBV29-1	many	NA	TGCAGCGTTGATGAGCCAGGCCAAGAGACCCAGTACTTC	CSVDEPGQETQYF
TRBJ2-3	TRBV20-1	many	TRBD2	TGCAGTGCTAGCCCGCTAGCGGGGGTGGGGGTTACGCAGTATTTT	CSASPLAGVGVTQYF
TRBJ1-2	TRBV4-3	many	NA	TGCGCCAGCAGCCTCCAGGTTAACTATGGCTACACCTTC	CASSLQVNYGYTF
TRBJ1-1	TRBV2	NA	TRBD1	TGTGCCAGCAGGGTTAGGGGGACAGGACGAGACACTGAAGCTTTCTTT	CASRVRGTGRDTEAFF
TRBJ2-3	TRBV4-2	many	NA	TGTGCCAGCAGCCAAGATCGCCCTCCGGGCCTTGCAGATACGCAGTATTTT	CASSQDRPPGLADTQYF
TRBJ2-3	TRBV25-1	many	TRBD1	TGTGCCACCAGGGGGATCACAGATACGCAGTATTTT	CATRGITDTQYF
TRBJ2-3	TRBV7-2	few	TRBD2	TGTGCCAGCAGCTTAGTCTCTAGCGGGGGGGCAGATACGCAGTATTTT	CASSLVSSGGADTQYF
TRBJ2-1	TRBV6-2/TRBV6-3	many	NA	TGTGCCAGCAGTAGGGCCGAAGCCAATACTTACAATGAGCAGTTCTTC	CASSRAEANTYNEQFF
TRBJ2-3	TRBV6-5	many	NA	TGTGCCAGCAGCCGACGTGACAACACAGATACGCAGTATTTT	CASSRRDNTDTQYF
TRBJ2-7	TRBV18	many	NA	TGTGCCAGCTCACCAAGGGACGGTAGCTCCTACGAGCAGTACTTC	CASSPRDGSSYEQYF
TRBJ2-3	TRBV24-1	many	TRBD1	TGTGCCACCAGTGATCCCGGGACAGGGCCAGATACGCAGTATTTT	CATSDPGTGPDTQYF